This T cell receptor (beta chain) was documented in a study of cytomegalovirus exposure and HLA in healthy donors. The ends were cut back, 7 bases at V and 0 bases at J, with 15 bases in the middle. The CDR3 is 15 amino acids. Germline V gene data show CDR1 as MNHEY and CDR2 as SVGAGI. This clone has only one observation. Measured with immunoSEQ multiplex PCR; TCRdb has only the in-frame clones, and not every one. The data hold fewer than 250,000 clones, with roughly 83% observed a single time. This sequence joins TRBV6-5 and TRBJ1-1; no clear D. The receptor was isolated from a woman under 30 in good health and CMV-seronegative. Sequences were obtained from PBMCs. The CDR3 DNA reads TGTGCCAGCATTAAAACGGGGAATATGAACACTGAAGCTTTCTTT. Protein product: CASIKTGNMNTEAFF.